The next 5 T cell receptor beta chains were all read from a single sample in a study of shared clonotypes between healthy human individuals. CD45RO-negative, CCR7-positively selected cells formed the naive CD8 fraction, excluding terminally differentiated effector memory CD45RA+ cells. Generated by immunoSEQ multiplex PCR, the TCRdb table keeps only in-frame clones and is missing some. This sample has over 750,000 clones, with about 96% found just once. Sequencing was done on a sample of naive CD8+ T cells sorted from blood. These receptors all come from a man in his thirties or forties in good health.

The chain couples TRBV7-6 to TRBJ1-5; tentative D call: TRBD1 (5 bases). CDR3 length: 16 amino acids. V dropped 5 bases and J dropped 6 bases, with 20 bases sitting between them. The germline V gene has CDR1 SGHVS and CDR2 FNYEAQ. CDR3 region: CASSLGGGRLGQPQHF. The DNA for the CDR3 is TGTGCCAGCAGCCTAGGTGGGGGTCGGCTGGGTCAGCCCCAGCATTTT.

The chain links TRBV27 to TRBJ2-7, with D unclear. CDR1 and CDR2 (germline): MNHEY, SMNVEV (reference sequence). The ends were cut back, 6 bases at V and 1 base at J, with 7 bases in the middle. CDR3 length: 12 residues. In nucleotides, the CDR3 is TGTGCCAGCAGGGGTGTTTCCTACGAGCAGTACTTC. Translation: CASRGVSYEQYF.

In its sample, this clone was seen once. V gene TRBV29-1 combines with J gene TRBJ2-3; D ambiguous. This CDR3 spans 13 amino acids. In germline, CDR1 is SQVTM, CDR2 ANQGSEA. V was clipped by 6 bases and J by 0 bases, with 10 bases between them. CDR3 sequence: CSVFTGSTDTQYF. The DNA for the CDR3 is TGCAGCGTGTTTACGGGTAGCACAGATACGCAGTATTTT.

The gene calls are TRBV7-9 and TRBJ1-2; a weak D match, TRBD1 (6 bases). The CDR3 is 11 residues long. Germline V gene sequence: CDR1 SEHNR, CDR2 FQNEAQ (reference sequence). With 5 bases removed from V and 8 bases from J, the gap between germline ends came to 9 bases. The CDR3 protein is CASSPGVGYTF. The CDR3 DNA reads TGTGCCAGCAGCCCAGGGGTAGGCTACACCTTC. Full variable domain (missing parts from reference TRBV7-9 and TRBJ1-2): DTGVSQNPRHKITKRGQNVTFRCDPISEHNRLYWYRQTLGQGPEFLTYFQNEAQLEKSRLLSDRFSAERPKGSFSTLEIQRTEQGDSAMYLCASSPGVGYTFGSGTRLTVV.

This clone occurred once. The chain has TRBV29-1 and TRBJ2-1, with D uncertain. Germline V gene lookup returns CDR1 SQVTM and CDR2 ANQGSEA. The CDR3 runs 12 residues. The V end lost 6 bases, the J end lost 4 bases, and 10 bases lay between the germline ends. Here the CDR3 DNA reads TGCAGCGTCGACGACACATACAATGAGCAGTTCTTC. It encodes CSVDDTYNEQFF.